A selection of T cell receptor beta chains follows, all from one sample in a study of PD-1 blockade in mismatch repair-deficient tumors. This table comes from immunoSEQ multiplex PCR, and its TCRdb copy is limited to in-frame clones, with some not included. This repertoire shows just under 65,000 clones, approximately 88% found once; its top ten account for approximately 14%. This specimen was peripheral blood, taken 52 weeks after starting pembrolizumab. These receptor sequences come from an adult with mismatch repair-deficient cancer. Each CDR3 is given with its conserved first and last residue. A D gene is named only where the DNA matches it firmly. Clone size is shown for a subset of rows, as once, few, many or a class of expanded clone.

j_call: TRBJ1-4
v_call: TRBV7-9
d_call: TRBD1
clone_size: -
cdr3_nt: TGTGCCAGCAGCTTGGACAGGAATAATGAAAAACTGTTTTTT
cdr3_aa: CASSLDRNNEKLFF

j_call: TRBJ2-7
v_call: TRBV4-1
d_call: TRBD1
clone_size: -
cdr3_nt: TGCGCCAGCAGCCAAGTAGACAGGGGGGTCGAGCAGTACTTC
cdr3_aa: CASSQVDRGVEQYF

j_call: TRBJ2-1
v_call: TRBV7-9
d_call: TRBD2
clone_size: -
cdr3_nt: TGTGCCAGCAGCCCAATAGGGACTAGCGGCAATGAGCAGTTCTTC
cdr3_aa: CASSPIGTSGNEQFF

j_call: TRBJ1-1
v_call: TRBV5-1
d_call: -
clone_size: -
cdr3_nt: TGCGCCAGCAGCTTGGTTCGGATGAACACTGAAGCTTTCTTT
cdr3_aa: CASSLVRMNTEAFF

j_call: TRBJ2-7
v_call: TRBV11-2
d_call: TRBD1
clone_size: -
cdr3_nt: TGTGCCAGCAGCTACCGTGGACAGGGTTTCTCCTACGAGCAGTACTTC
cdr3_aa: CASSYRGQGFSYEQYF

j_call: TRBJ2-3
v_call: TRBV27
d_call: TRBD2
clone_size: -
cdr3_nt: TGTGCCAGCAGTTGGCTAGCGGGATCCACAGATACGCAGTATTTT
cdr3_aa: CASSWLAGSTDTQYF

j_call: TRBJ2-1
v_call: TRBV30
d_call: -
clone_size: -
cdr3_nt: TGTGCCTGGAGTGCGGATTTACACAATGAGCAGTTCTTC
cdr3_aa: CAWSADLHNEQFF

j_call: TRBJ1-1
v_call: TRBV29-1
d_call: TRBD1
clone_size: -
cdr3_nt: TGCAGCGTTGTTGGCAGGGGGAGCACTGAAGCTTTCTTT
cdr3_aa: CSVVGRGSTEAFF

j_call: TRBJ2-7
v_call: TRBV4-1
d_call: TRBD1
clone_size: -
cdr3_nt: TGCGCCAGCAGCCAAGAGGACAGGGGTAGCGTGTCCTACGAGCAGTACTTC
cdr3_aa: CASSQEDRGSVSYEQYF

j_call: TRBJ2-3
v_call: TRBV2
d_call: TRBD1
clone_size: -
cdr3_nt: TGTGCCAGCAGGGAAACAGGGGTGGGTGCAGATACGCAGTATTTT
cdr3_aa: CASRETGVGADTQYF

j_call: TRBJ2-3
v_call: TRBV4-1
d_call: TRBD2
clone_size: -
cdr3_nt: TGCGCCAGCAGCCAGCTAGGACTAGCCACAGATACGCAGTATTTT
cdr3_aa: CASSQLGLATDTQYF

j_call: TRBJ2-1
v_call: TRBV5-1
d_call: TRBD2
clone_size: -
cdr3_nt: TGCGCCAGCAGCTTCAGTGGACTAGCGGGAAATAAATACAATGAGCAGTTCTTC
cdr3_aa: CASSFSGLAGNKYNEQFF

j_call: TRBJ2-7
v_call: TRBV9
d_call: -
clone_size: -
cdr3_nt: TGTGCCAGCAGCACGCAGGGAGACGGCGAGCAGTACTTC
cdr3_aa: CASSTQGDGEQYF

j_call: TRBJ2-5
v_call: TRBV7-2
d_call: -
clone_size: -
cdr3_nt: TGTGCCAGCAGCTTAGGACTAGAGACGGGAGAGACCCAGTACTTC
cdr3_aa: CASSLGLETGETQYF

j_call: TRBJ1-2
v_call: TRBV6-5
d_call: -
clone_size: -
cdr3_nt: TGTGCCAGCAGCCCTCCAGGAAAAGCTAACTATGGCTACACCTTC
cdr3_aa: CASSPPGKANYGYTF

j_call: TRBJ2-1
v_call: TRBV11-2
d_call: -
clone_size: -
cdr3_nt: TGTGCCAGCAGCTTAGTGCGGCTAGCGAGGAATGAGCAGTTCTTC
cdr3_aa: CASSLVRLARNEQFF

j_call: TRBJ2-1
v_call: TRBV5-1
d_call: -
clone_size: -
cdr3_nt: TGCGCCAGCAGCCCGGGACTCCAGCACTTCTACAATGAGCAGTTCTTC
cdr3_aa: CASSPGLQHFYNEQFF

j_call: TRBJ2-3
v_call: TRBV27
d_call: -
clone_size: -
cdr3_nt: TGTGCCAGCAGTTTGCTAGCGCGAGAGACTAGCACAGATACGCAGTATTTT
cdr3_aa: CASSLLARETSTDTQYF

j_call: TRBJ2-7
v_call: TRBV11-1
d_call: -
clone_size: -
cdr3_nt: TGTGCCAGCAGCGATTACAGATTTTCCGAGCAGTACTTC
cdr3_aa: CASSDYRFSEQYF

j_call: TRBJ2-7
v_call: TRBV2
d_call: TRBD2
clone_size: -
cdr3_nt: TGTGCCAGCAGTGAAGTTGGGCCTAGCGGCTACTACGAGCAGTACTTC
cdr3_aa: CASSEVGPSGYYEQYF

j_call: TRBJ2-2
v_call: TRBV5-6
d_call: -
clone_size: -
cdr3_nt: TGTGCCAGCAGCTTGGGCGACCCTGGTGAGCTGTTTTTT
cdr3_aa: CASSLGDPGELFF

j_call: TRBJ2-5
v_call: TRBV5-1
d_call: TRBD1
clone_size: -
cdr3_nt: TGCGCCAGCAGCTGGGGGACAGAAGAGACCCAGTACTTC
cdr3_aa: CASSWGTEETQYF

j_call: TRBJ2-7
v_call: TRBV27
d_call: TRBD1
clone_size: -
cdr3_nt: TGTGCCAGCAGTTACGGGACAGGGGTCTACGAGCAGTACTTC
cdr3_aa: CASSYGTGVYEQYF

j_call: TRBJ1-2
v_call: TRBV9
d_call: -
clone_size: few
cdr3_nt: TGTGCCAGCAGCGTTGACCTGGATGGGGCAGGGGCGACGTATGGCTACACCTTC
cdr3_aa: CASSVDLDGAGATYGYTF

j_call: TRBJ2-1
v_call: TRBV4-1
d_call: TRBD1
clone_size: few
cdr3_nt: TGCGCCAGCAGCCAGATATTGGGCGGACAGGGGACGGGTGAGCAGTTCTTC
cdr3_aa: CASSQILGGQGTGEQFF

j_call: TRBJ2-2
v_call: TRBV7-9
d_call: -
clone_size: -
cdr3_nt: TGTGCCAGCAGCTTGGGGTCCGGGGAGCTGTTTTTT
cdr3_aa: CASSLGSGELFF

j_call: TRBJ2-2
v_call: TRBV9
d_call: -
clone_size: few
cdr3_nt: TGTGCCAGCAGCTCACCCGGCGGGGAGCTGTTTTTT
cdr3_aa: CASSSPGGELFF

j_call: TRBJ2-3
v_call: TRBV4-1
d_call: TRBD2
clone_size: -
cdr3_nt: TGCGCCAGCAGCCAAGTTACTAGCGGGAGGGACACAGATACGCAGTATTTT
cdr3_aa: CASSQVTSGRDTDTQYF

j_call: TRBJ2-1
v_call: TRBV4-1
d_call: TRBD2
clone_size: -
cdr3_nt: TGCGCCAGCAGCCATTTGACTAGCGGGGTCTCCTACAATGAGCAGTTCTTC
cdr3_aa: CASSHLTSGVSYNEQFF

j_call: TRBJ1-5
v_call: TRBV5-8
d_call: -
clone_size: -
cdr3_nt: TGTGCCAGCAGCTTGGTCGACTCACCCAATCAGCCCCAGCATTTT
cdr3_aa: CASSLVDSPNQPQHF

j_call: TRBJ2-7
v_call: TRBV10-3
d_call: -
clone_size: -
cdr3_nt: TGTGCCATCAGTGATAAAGACAGAGGCTCCTACGAGCAGTACTTC
cdr3_aa: CAISDKDRGSYEQYF

j_call: TRBJ2-6
v_call: TRBV7-9
d_call: -
clone_size: -
cdr3_nt: TGTGCCAGCAGCACCGGGGGATCTGGGGCCAACGTCCTGACTTTC
cdr3_aa: CASSTGGSGANVLTF

j_call: TRBJ2-3
v_call: TRBV6-6
d_call: -
clone_size: -
cdr3_nt: TGTGCCAGCAGTTACGGATTCGCGCGGGACACAGATACGCAGTATTTT
cdr3_aa: CASSYGFARDTDTQYF

j_call: TRBJ2-1
v_call: TRBV29-1
d_call: -
clone_size: -
cdr3_nt: TGCAGCGTTGAAGTCCTGCGGGCAGGCTCCTACAATGAGCAGTTCTTC
cdr3_aa: CSVEVLRAGSYNEQFF

j_call: TRBJ2-3
v_call: TRBV9
d_call: -
clone_size: -
cdr3_nt: TGTGCCAGCAGCCGCCTCGGTTTTCCCACAGATACGCAGTATTTT
cdr3_aa: CASSRLGFPTDTQYF

j_call: TRBJ2-5
v_call: TRBV5-6
d_call: -
clone_size: -
cdr3_nt: TGTGCCAGCTTGCGCAGGACCCAAGAGACCCAGTACTTC
cdr3_aa: CASLRRTQETQYF

j_call: TRBJ2-1
v_call: TRBV5-1
d_call: -
clone_size: -
cdr3_nt: TGCGCCAGCAGCTTGTCCGGTGGAGGCAATGAGCAGTTCTTC
cdr3_aa: CASSLSGGGNEQFF

j_call: TRBJ2-1
v_call: TRBV4-1
d_call: -
clone_size: -
cdr3_nt: TGCGCCAGCAGCCAAGTCCATTTAGGGTACAATGAGCAGTTCTTC
cdr3_aa: CASSQVHLGYNEQFF

j_call: TRBJ2-2
v_call: TRBV4-1
d_call: -
clone_size: -
cdr3_nt: TGCGCCAGCAGCCAATGGTCAGGGGGGGTCGGGGAGCTGTTTTTT
cdr3_aa: CASSQWSGGVGELFF

j_call: TRBJ2-7
v_call: TRBV9
d_call: TRBD1
clone_size: -
cdr3_nt: TGTGCCAGCAGCGTAGCGGACAGGGACGGGTACGAGCAGTACTTC
cdr3_aa: CASSVADRDGYEQYF